The clone carrying this T cell receptor beta chain was recorded only once. Its antigen is as yet unknown. This sample is part of a study of molecular identifiers for immune sequencing clone quantification. General observations from the study: More than 99% of effector molecules, versus under 1% of naive-cell molecules, belonged to clones above 20 RNA copies.

Naive CD8 libraries came from around 20,000 to 990,000 sorted cells with 10%, 30% or 50% RNA. TCRdb ran MiXCR on the PCR reads and lists one entry per CDR3 protein. The sample consists of 53,000 or so distinct CDR3 sequences, just over 35% of them appearing once. V was trimmed by 3 bases and J by 0 bases, leaving 18 bases between them. Germline CDR1 SGHAT, CDR2 FQNNGV. The CDR3 spans 17 residues. Material for sequencing was naive CD8+ T cells from blood, with Jurkat cell RNA spiked in. Subset specified: FACS-sorted CD8+CD4-CCR7+CD45RA+ naive T cells. The V call is TRBV11-2, the J call TRBJ2-7; the D gene is possibly TRBD1 (6 bases). The receptor's source is a human donor in good health. Some libraries in this study had Jurkat cell RNA spiked in. CDR3 residues: CASSLGADMGSSYEQYF. The DNA for the CDR3 is TGTGCCAGCAGCTTGGGGGCGGACATGGGTAGCTCCTACGAGCAGTACTTC.